The 28 T cell receptor beta chains given below trace back to one sample, sequenced in a study of shared clonotypes between healthy human individuals. The assay was immunoSEQ multiplex PCR, and TCRdb's table has in-frame clones only and misses some. The table lists about 980,000 clones, around 80% of them singletons. Sequencing was carried out using memory CD4+ T cells sorted from blood. Subset defined: CD45RA-negative fraction. Receptor source: a man aged 18 to 35 in good health.

This clone showed up just a few times. The genes are TRBV2 and TRBJ2-5; 9 nucleotides match TRBD2. CDR1 SNHLY and CDR2 FYNNEI come from the germline V gene. The junction had 1 base not matched to a gene; V was cut back by 7 bases and J by 1 base. CDR3 size: 13 residues. This CDR3 reads CASTSGAQETQYF. DNA for the CDR3: TGTGCCAGCACTAGCGGGGCCCAAGAGACCCAGTACTTC.

This clone was counted only a few times. Distinct nucleotide sequences in the sample also encode this CDR3. The V call is TRBV5-1, the J call TRBJ2-7, with 10 bases matching TRBD1. The CDR3 runs 14 residues. V was pared by 5 bases and J by 0 bases, with 2 bases of the junction left unmatched. Germline V gives CDR1 SGHRS, CDR2 YFSETQ. As DNA, the CDR3 is TGCGCCAGCAGTCGGACAGGGGGCTCCTACGAGCAGTACTTC. As protein: CASSRTGGSYEQYF.

This chain joins TRBV5-1 and TRBJ2-3, with 7 nucleotides matching TRBD1. V lost 4 bases and J lost 9; bases outside the gene matches: 8. Germline loops: CDR1 SGHRS, CDR2 YFSETQ. The CDR3 sequence is 13 residues long. CDR3 protein: CASSLGGQATQYF. For the CDR3, the DNA is TGCGCCAGCAGCCTCGGAGGACAGGCAACGCAGTATTTT.

The V call is TRBV5-4, the J call TRBJ1-1; D possibly corresponds to TRBD1 (6 bases). This CDR3 contains 14 residues. Per the germline V gene, CDR1 is SGHNT and CDR2 is YYREEE (reference sequence). Between the trimmed V and J ends, which lost 0 bases and 8 bases, there was a span of 14 bases. CDR3 nucleotides: TGTGCCAGCAGCTTGGGGTGGGTTGGACAGGAAGCTTTCTTT. Protein product: CASSLGWVGQEAFF.

CDR3 in amino acids: CAWNLGVAKNIQYF. In nucleotides, the CDR3 is TGTGCCTGGAACTTGGGGGTAGCCAAAAACATTCAGTACTTC. The chain recombines TRBV30 with TRBJ2-4; tentatively, D is TRBD1 or TRBD2 (5 bases each). The germline gives CDR1 GTSNPN, CDR2 SVGIG (reference sequence). V gave up 4 bases and J gave up 0 bases, with 10 bases separating them. The CDR3 covers 14 residues.

The chain joins TRBV19 to TRBJ1-6; no clear D. The V and J ends lost 3 bases and 3 bases respectively, with 12 bases between them. Germline CDR1 is LNHDA and CDR2 is SQIVND (reference sequence). The CDR3 consists of 16 residues. CDR3 amino acids: CASSMEGDLYNSPLHF. CDR3 in DNA: TGTGCCAGTAGTATGGAGGGTGATCTCTATAATTCACCCCTCCACTTT. The variable domain in full, completed from reference TRBV19 and TRBJ1-6, reads DGGITQSPKYLFRKEGQNVTLSCEQNLNHDAMYWYRQDPGQGLRLIYYSQIVNDFQKGDIAEGYSVSREKKESFPLTVTSAQKNPTAFYLCASSMEGDLYNSPLHFGNGTRLTVT.

The chain uses TRBV2 and TRBJ1-1, with unresolved D. Germline CDR1 SNHLY, CDR2 FYNNEI. This CDR3 contains 15 residues. Between the trimmed V and J ends, which lost 2 bases and 1 base, there was a span of 11 bases. The CDR3 nucleotides read TGTGCCAGCAGTGAATTCCGGACTCCGAACACTGAAGCTTTCTTT. Its translation: CASSEFRTPNTEAFF.

In its sample, this clone was seen many times. V is TRBV5-1 and J is TRBJ2-2; D is perhaps TRBD1 or TRBD2 (5 bases each). V lost 2 bases to trimming and J lost 6 bases, with 11 bases between them. Germline V gene data show CDR1 as SGHRS and CDR2 as YFSETQ. The CDR3 spans 14 residues. DNA of the CDR3: TGCGCCAGCAGCTTTGGGGGTTTCCCCGGGGAGCTGTTTTTT. Encoded protein: CASSFGGFPGELFF.

This clone occurred a few times. The chain couples TRBV9 to TRBJ2-7, with D possibly TRBD2 on 5 matching bases. Germline V CDR1 and CDR2: SGDLS, YYNGEE. Trimming removed 3 bases from V and 6 bases from J, with 13 bases in between. CDR3 length: 13 residues. The CDR3 is CASSARGFGEQYF. The CDR3, as DNA: TGTGCCAGCAGCGCAAGAGGGTTCGGCGAGCAGTACTTC.

The chain carries TRBV2 and TRBJ2-3; D unresolved. Germline CDR1 and CDR2: SNHLY and FYNNEI. Trimming stripped 5 bases from V and 12 bases from J, with 12 bases between. The CDR3 runs 11 residues. The CDR3 nucleotides are TGTGCCAGCAGTACCGAGAGATATCAGTATTTT. This codes for CASSTERYQYF.

The chain couples TRBV18 to TRBJ1-5; D perhaps matches TRBD1 (6 bases). The V and J ends lost 9 bases and 3 bases respectively, with 18 bases between them. Per the germline V gene, CDR1 is KGHSH and CDR2 is LQKENI. The CDR3 extends over 15 amino acids. In DNA form, the CDR3 reads TGTGCCAGTCAACTGGGGGGGCCCCTCAATCAGCCCCAGCATTTT. Translated: CASQLGGPLNQPQHF. Using reference TRBV18 and TRBJ1-5 for the parts outside the CDR3, the full variable domain is NAGVMQNPRHLVRRRGQEARLRCSPMKGHSHVYWYRQLPEEGLKFMVYLQKENIIDESGMPKERFSAEFPKEGPSILRIQQVVRGDSAAYFCASQLGGPLNQPQHFGDGTRLSIL.

The J gene is TRBJ2-1, the V gene TRBV11-3; maybe TRBD2 (5 bases). The CDR3 extends over 12 amino acids. CDR1 and CDR2 from the germline V gene are SGHNT and YENEEA. With 4 bases removed from V and 8 bases from J, the gap between germline ends came to 9 bases. The CDR3: CASSSRGYEQFF. DNA for the CDR3: TGTGCCAGCAGCTCCCGGGGTTATGAGCAGTTCTTC.

This sequence joins TRBV5-1 and TRBJ1-1; TRBD1 matches 7 bases. Germline CDR1 SGHRS, CDR2 YFSETQ. This CDR3 is built from 17 residues. The ends lost 5 bases at V and 2 bases at J; junction bases unmatched: 15. The CDR3 loop reads CASRDGQVVQANTEAFF. CDR3 DNA: TGCGCCAGCAGAGACGGACAGGTTGTTCAGGCAAACACTGAAGCTTTCTTT.

This sequence joins TRBV11-2 and TRBJ2-7; D remains unclear. Trimming stripped 3 bases from V and 3 bases from J, with 15 bases between. The CDR3 contains 15 residues. The germline V gene has CDR1 SGHAT and CDR2 FQNNGV. The CDR3 spells CASSFPGVAGYEQYF. CDR3 bases: TGTGCCAGCAGCTTTCCGGGTGTGGCCGGCTACGAGCAGTACTTC.

This chain connects TRBV6-6 to TRBJ2-3, with unresolved D. The CDR3 is 13 residues long. Trimming left V 2 bases short and J 1 base short, with 4 bases between. Germline CDR1 and CDR2: MNHNY and SVGAGI (reference sequence). The CDR3: CASSYLGTDTQYF. In nucleotides, the CDR3 is TGTGCCAGCAGTTACCTCGGCACAGATACGCAGTATTTT.

This clone has a single count. The sample carries other DNA sequences with the same CDR3. The rearrangement uses TRBV6-1 and TRBJ1-5; tentative D call: TRBD1 (5 bases). This CDR3 comprises 14 residues. V was clipped by 1 base and J by 4 bases, with 8 bases between them. The germline CDR1 and CDR2 sequences are MNHNS and SASEGT. In DNA, the CDR3 is TGTGCCAGCAGTGAAGTTTGGGGGAATCAGCCCCAGCATTTT. As protein: CASSEVWGNQPQHF.

This clone was observed a handful of times. The V and J genes are TRBV4-1 and TRBJ1-1, with no clear D. Deletions cut 0 bases from V and 0 bases from J, with 11 bases between. CDR3 length equals 16 residues. The germline gives CDR1 MGHRA, CDR2 YSYEKL. The CDR3 protein is CASSQESGRLNTEAFF. The CDR3, as DNA: TGCGCCAGCAGCCAAGAGTCCGGCAGGTTGAACACTGAAGCTTTCTTT.

The chain combines TRBV28 with TRBJ2-7, with 9 bases fitting TRBD1. The V segment lost 7 bases and the J segment 4 bases; nucleotides outside the gene matches: 14. The CDR3 contains 16 residues. CDR1 and CDR2 (germline): MDHEN, SYDVKM. The CDR3 sequence: CASNTNRDRVLYEQYF. The DNA for the CDR3 is TGTGCCAGCAACACCAACCGGGACAGGGTCTTATACGAGCAGTACTTC.

This chain joins TRBV4-3 and TRBJ1-2, with a tentative D call TRBD1 (5 bases). V shed 2 bases and J shed 5 bases, with 12 bases lying between them. This CDR3 comprises 14 residues. CDR1 LGHNA and CDR2 YSLEER come from the germline V gene. The CDR3 DNA sequence: TGCGCCAGCAGCCAACCGGGACGGGAATATGGCTACACCTTC. Translation: CASSQPGREYGYTF.

The rearrangement uses TRBV28 and TRBJ1-1; maybe TRBD1 (5 bases). Germline V gene sequence: CDR1 MDHEN, CDR2 SYDVKM. The CDR3 length is 16 residues. The V and J ends lost 2 bases and 1 base respectively, with 14 bases between them. The CDR3 protein is CASSLGAGRWNTEAFF. The CDR3 bases are TGTGCCAGCAGTTTAGGGGCAGGTCGATGGAACACTGAAGCTTTCTTT.

The chain has TRBV4-1 and TRBJ1-2, with D perhaps TRBD1 (5 bases). The CDR3 extends over 17 amino acids. Germline lookup yields CDR1 MGHRA and CDR2 YSYEKL. V lost 2 bases and J lost 3, with 19 bases in between. CDR3 protein: CASSQFGTDSLYYGYTF. The CDR3 nucleotides read TGCGCCAGCAGCCAATTTGGGACGGACTCCTTGTACTATGGCTACACCTTC.

The CDR3 coding sequence is TGTGCCAGTAGGCCCCAGGCTAGCGGGAGCCCCTACGAGCAGTACTTC. As protein: CASRPQASGSPYEQYF. The chain is built from TRBV19 and TRBJ2-7; 10 nucleotides line up with TRBD2. J lost 2 bases, V lost 6 bases, and 10 bases had no gene match. From germline, CDR1 is LNHDA and CDR2 SQIVND (reference sequence). The CDR3 runs 16 residues.

This clone has more than one count but fewer than ten. CDR3 nucleotide sequence: TGTGCCAGCAGCCACCTAAACGACAGGGGGCGGCACTATGGCTACACCTTC. It yields the protein CASSHLNDRGRHYGYTF. The chain employs TRBV5-6 and TRBJ1-2; 10 positions agree with TRBD1. This CDR3 region has 17 residues. Germline V gene sequence: CDR1 SGHDT, CDR2 YYEEEE. J lost 3 bases, V lost 4 bases, and 12 bases had no gene match.

As to this clone: A much larger clone differs from this one at a single base, so this may be a read error. V gene TRBV5-1 combines with J gene TRBJ1-2; D call uncertain. The CDR3 runs to 12 residues. Germline-derived CDR1 and CDR2 are SGHRS and YFSETQ. This CDR3 reads CAGSLDFNGYTF. CDR3 sequence (DNA): TGCGCCGGCAGCTTGGATTTTAATGGCTACACCTTC.

The chain couples TRBV6-1 to TRBJ1-6; D not certain. Germline values: CDR1 MNHNS, CDR2 SASEGT. This CDR3 has 13 amino acids. Trimming left V 6 bases short and J 5 bases short, with 8 bases between. The CDR3 loop reads CASREMDNSPLHF. Written as DNA, the CDR3 is TGTGCCAGCAGGGAAATGGATAATTCACCCCTCCACTTT.

To note about this clone: This sequence may be a read error, since a much larger clone differs from it by one base. The chain uses TRBV2 and TRBJ1-2; D call uncertain. V lost 6 bases to trimming and J lost 3 bases, with 5 bases between them. This CDR3 is 11 amino acids long. The germline V gene encodes CDR1 SNHLY and CDR2 FYNNEI. DNA for the CDR3: TGTGCCAGCAGCTGGGACTATGGCTACACCTTC. This codes for CASSWDYGYTF.

The chain's CDR3 is CASGLVVAGGLSTDTQYF. CDR3 coding DNA: TGTGCTAGTGGTTTGGTAGTAGCGGGGGGCCTTAGCACAGATACGCAGTATTTT. The J gene is TRBJ2-3, the V gene TRBV12-5, with 10 bases aligning to TRBD2. CDR1 is LGHNT and CDR2 is FRNRAP in the germline V gene. This CDR3 region has 18 residues. The ends lost 0 bases at V and 0 bases at J; junction bases unmatched: 6.

This rearrangement joins TRBV2 to TRBJ2-1; 7 bases fit TRBD2. The germline gives CDR1 SNHLY, CDR2 FYNNEI. The CDR3 is 13 amino acids. Trimming took 0 bases from V and 7 from J; bases not matched to a gene: 0. The DNA for the CDR3 is TGTGCCAGCAGTGAAGCGGGAGGGAATGAGCAGTTCTTC. Translation: CASSEAGGNEQFF.